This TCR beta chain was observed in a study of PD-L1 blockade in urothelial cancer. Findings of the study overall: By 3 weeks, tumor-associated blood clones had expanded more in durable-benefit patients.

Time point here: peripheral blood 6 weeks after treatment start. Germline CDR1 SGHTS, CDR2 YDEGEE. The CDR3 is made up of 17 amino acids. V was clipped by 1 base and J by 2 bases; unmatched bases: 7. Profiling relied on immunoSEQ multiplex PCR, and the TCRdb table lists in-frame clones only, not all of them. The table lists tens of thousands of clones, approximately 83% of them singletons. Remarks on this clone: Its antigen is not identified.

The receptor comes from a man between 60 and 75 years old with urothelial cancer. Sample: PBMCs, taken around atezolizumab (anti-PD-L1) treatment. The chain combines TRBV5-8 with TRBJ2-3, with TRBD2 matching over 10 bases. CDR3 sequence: CASSLPVLAGSTDTQYF. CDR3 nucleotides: TGTGCCAGCAGCTTGCCTGTACTAGCGGGGTCCACAGATACGCAGTATTTT.